The next 5 T cell receptor beta chains were all read from a single sample in a study of CD8 T cells in ankylosing spondylitis. Using its own MiXCR run on the 5' RACE reads, TCRdb lists one record per CDR3 protein. The data contain under 150,000 distinct CDR3 sequences, 6.5% to 8.5% of them singletons. Sequenced material: synovial fluid, either unsorted or a sorted T cell fraction (not recorded which). The receptor set was obtained from a male donor with ankylosing spondylitis.

This sequence joins TRBV7-2 and TRBJ2-3, with TRBD2 as a possible D gene (6 bases). CDR1 and CDR2 from the germline V gene are SGHTA and FQGNSA. The CDR3 sequence is 15 residues long. Trimming cost V 4 bases and J 2 bases, with 13 bases left between them. CDR3 sequence: CASSSGLFFTDTQYF. In DNA, the CDR3 is TGTGCCAGCAGCTCAGGACTATTTTTCACAGATACGCAGTATTTT.

The chain joins TRBV7-2 to TRBJ1-2; D is possibly TRBD1 (6 bases). Trimming took 1 base from V and 8 from J, leaving 14 bases between them. The CDR3 runs 14 residues. CDR1 and CDR2 (germline): SGHTA, FQGNSA. The CDR3 reads CASSLVGAGGGYTF. The CDR3 coding sequence is TGTGCCAGCAGCTTAGTGGGGGCTGGGGGAGGCTACACCTTC.

This clonotype has ten or more counts. The chain recombines TRBV20-1 with TRBJ2-1, with a weak D call TRBD1 (6 bases). Trimming took 2 bases from V and 5 from J, leaving 7 bases between them. Germline CDR1 and CDR2: DFQATT and SNEGSKA (reference sequence). CDR3 length equals 12 residues. The CDR3 nucleotides read TGCAGTGCTAGAACAGGGAACAATGAGCAGTTCTTC. This encodes CSARTGNNEQFF.

This clonotype was seen repeatedly, ten times or more. J is TRBJ2-6 and V is TRBV28; 8 bases agree with TRBD1. Germline V gene data show CDR1 as MDHEN and CDR2 as SYDVKM. The CDR3 is 21 residues long. J lost 0 bases, V lost 5 bases, and 18 bases had no gene match. The CDR3 DNA is TGTGCCAGCAGTCGATATACCTTGGGACAGGTTTTCTACTCTGGGGCCAACGTCCTGACTTTC. Translating it yields CASSRYTLGQVFYSGANVLTF. Filled out from reference TRBV28 and TRBJ2-6, the complete variable domain reads DVKVTQSSRYLVKRTGEKVFLECVQDMDHENMFWYRQDPGLGLRLIYFSYDVKMKEKGDIPEGYSVSREKKERFSLILESASTNQTSMYLCASSRYTLGQVFYSGANVLTFGAGSRLTVL.

There are many counts of this clonotype. The CDR3 nucleotides read TGTGCCACCAGCAGTTCTTTTCACACTGAAGCTTTCTTT. Translating gives CATSSSFHTEAFF. J is TRBJ1-1 and V is TRBV15; D unclear. The CDR3 extends over 13 amino acids. The germline gives CDR1 LNHNV, CDR2 YYDKDF (reference sequence). V was trimmed by 3 bases and J by 3 bases, leaving 8 bases between them.